The following is a TCR beta chain sequence with its context. As handled by the study authors: Quantification of nucleated cells was approximated via reference gene primer amplification. Repertoires were generated with immunoSEQ multiplex PCR, while TCRdb's copy carries only in-frame clones and drops some. Clone size and V and J calls were adopted from that table, with D and trimming inferred from the DNA. The sample consists of about 190,000 clones, roughly nine tenths of them appearing once. The data stem from a study of blood T cell repertoires in COVID-19. Study in general: The origin of the acute and convalescent COVID-19 samples was the United States, Italy and Spain.

The CDR3 length is 17 residues. Trimming at V came to 4 bases and at J to 0 bases, leaving 8 bases not matched to a gene. Looked up from germline, CDR1 is MGHRA and CDR2 is YSYEKL. The sample consisted of peripheral blood. V and J are TRBV4-1 and TRBJ2-7; 11 bases are shared with TRBD2. This clonotype was obtained from a man aged 35 to 55 with acute or convalescent COVID-19. This chain's CDR3 is CASSPRIAGGPSYEQYF. CDR3 nucleotides: TGCGCCAGCAGCCCCCGAATAGCGGGGGGGCCCTCCTACGAGCAGTACTTC.